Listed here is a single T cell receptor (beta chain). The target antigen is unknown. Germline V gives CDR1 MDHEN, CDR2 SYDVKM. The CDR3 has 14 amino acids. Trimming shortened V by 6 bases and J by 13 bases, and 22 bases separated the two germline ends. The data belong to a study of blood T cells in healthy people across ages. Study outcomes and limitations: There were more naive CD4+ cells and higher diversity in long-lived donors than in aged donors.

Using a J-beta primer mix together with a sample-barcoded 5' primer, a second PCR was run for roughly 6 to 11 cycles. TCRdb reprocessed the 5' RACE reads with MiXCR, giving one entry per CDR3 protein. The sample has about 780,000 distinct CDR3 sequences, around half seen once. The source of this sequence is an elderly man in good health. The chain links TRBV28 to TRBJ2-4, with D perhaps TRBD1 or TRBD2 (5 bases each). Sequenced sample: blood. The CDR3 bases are TGTGCCAGCAGGAACCCCGGGACGCTAAGGGAGCAGTACTTC. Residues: CASRNPGTLREQYF.